These 29 T cell receptor beta chains were sequenced from one sample in a study of blood T cell repertoires in COVID-19 (dated by TCRdb to 2020 to 2022). Library creation used the immunoSEQ multiplex PCR assay. Held by TCRdb, this immuneACCESS table contains in-frame sequences only and omits some clones. Under half of the omission traces to an unresolved V gene where checked; the cause of the rest is unknown. The sample yields approximately 410,000 clones; 75% to 90% were counted once. The ten most abundant clones make up roughly 1.4% of the sample. The sample consisted of peripheral blood. These receptors came from a woman between 25 and 40 years old with active or convalescent COVID-19.

This chain joins TRBV19 and TRBJ2-7; the D gene is possibly TRBD2 (5 bases). The V gene lost 1 base and the J gene lost 1 base, with 5 bases spanning the gap. This CDR3 comprises 13 residues. Germline values: CDR1 LNHDA, CDR2 SQIVND (reference sequence). CDR3 sequence: CASSIGLSYEQYF. The CDR3 bases are TGTGCCAGTAGTATAGGACTATCCTACGAGCAGTACTTC.

This chain uses TRBV3-1 (or the pseudogene TRBV3-2) with TRBJ1-6; a possible D gene is TRBD1 (6 bases). The V and J ends lost 1 base and 10 bases respectively, with 17 bases between them. CDR1 is LGHDT and CDR2 is YNNKEL in the germline V gene (reference sequence). CDR3 size: 16 residues. The CDR3 DNA sequence: TGTGCCAGCAGCCAAGTACTAACAGGGCCGCGGTCACCCCTCCACTTT. Protein product: CASSQVLTGPRSPLHF.

This chain connects TRBV5-1 to TRBJ2-2, with TRBD1 as a possible D gene (5 bases). V lost 4 bases to trimming and J lost 3 bases, with 10 bases between them. CDR3 length equals 14 residues. Germline CDR1 SGHRS, CDR2 YFSETQ. The CDR3 DNA follows: TGCGCCAGCAGCCAGGGAAGTTACACCGGGGAGCTGTTTTTT. Protein sequence: CASSQGSYTGELFF. The whole variable domain, remainder taken from reference TRBV5-1 and TRBJ2-2, is KAGVTQTPRYLIKTRGQQVTLSCSPISGHRSVSWYQQTPGQGLQFLFEYFSETQRNKGNFPGRFSGRQFSNSRSEMNVSTLELGDSALYLCASSQGSYTGELFFGEGSRLTVL.

This rearrangement joins TRBV5-1 to TRBJ1-1, with 8 nucleotides matching TRBD1. The germline CDR1 and CDR2 sequences are SGHRS and YFSETQ. V dropped 4 bases and J dropped 3; count of bases not matched to a gene: 17. The CDR3 sequence is 18 residues long. The CDR3 DNA follows: TGCGCCAGCAGCCGGAGAAAACAAGACAGGGGCGAGCACACTGAAGCTTTCTTT. The encoded protein is CASSRRKQDRGEHTEAFF.

J is TRBJ1-5 and V is TRBV13, with D unresolved. This CDR3 has 13 amino acids. Germline loops: CDR1 PRHDT, CDR2 FYEKMQ (reference sequence). The V end lost 4 bases, the J end lost 4 bases, and 8 bases lay between the germline ends. In nucleotides, the CDR3 is TGTGCCAGCAGCTCTTCCCAGAATCAGCCCCAGCATTTT. Encoded protein: CASSSSQNQPQHF. Drawing the rest from reference TRBV13 and TRBJ1-5, the complete variable domain is AAGVIQSPRHLIKEKRETATLKCYPIPRHDTVYWYQQGPGQDPQFLISFYEKMQSDKGSIPDRFSAQQFSDYHSELNMSSLELGDSALYFCASSSSQNQPQHFGDGTRLSIL.

The chain joins TRBV7-6 to TRBJ1-1, with a tentative D call TRBD1 (6 bases). V was clipped by 3 bases and J by 0 bases, with 8 bases between them. Germline V CDR1 and CDR2: SGHVS, FNYEAQ. There are 14 residues in the CDR3. The CDR3 region has the DNA TGTGCCAGCAGCTTTCAGGGGTTGAACACTGAAGCTTTCTTT. The encoded protein is CASSFQGLNTEAFF.

The chain links TRBV11-2 to TRBJ2-7; a weak D match, TRBD1 (5 bases). Trimming shortened V by 0 bases and J by 4 bases, and 13 bases separated the two germline ends. This CDR3 is built from 15 residues. CDR1 SGHAT and CDR2 FQNNGV come from the germline V gene. CDR3 protein: CASSLDRQGIYEQYF. The CDR3 DNA sequence: TGTGCCAGCAGCTTAGATCGCCAGGGTATTTACGAGCAGTACTTC.

The genes are TRBV4-1 and TRBJ2-2; 9 nucleotides align to TRBD2. Trimming took 2 bases from V and 1 from J; bases not matched to a gene: 11. The CDR3 extends over 19 amino acids. Germline V gives CDR1 MGHRA, CDR2 YSYEKL. The CDR3 nucleotides are TGCGCCAGCAGCCAACGGCGAGGGGGTAGCGGGGGGAACACCGGGGAGCTGTTTTTT. Its protein product is CASSQRRGGSGGNTGELFF.

V gene TRBV19 combines with J gene TRBJ1-1; 8 bases match TRBD1. Germline V gene data show CDR1 as LNHDA and CDR2 as SQIVND (reference sequence). CDR3 size: 12 residues. V lost 6 bases and J lost 5; bases outside the gene matches: 2. The CDR3: CASRQGVTEAFF. The CDR3 DNA reads TGTGCCAGTAGACAGGGGGTGACTGAAGCTTTCTTT.

The CDR3 nucleotides read TGCGCCAGCAGGGTAGACAGCCCGGGCGGGGAGCTGTTTTTT. Translating it yields CASRVDSPGGELFF. V is TRBV10-2 and J is TRBJ2-2; D may be TRBD1 (5 bases). CDR1 WSHSY and CDR2 SAAADI come from the germline V gene. Deletions cut 6 bases from V and 7 bases from J, with 15 bases between. This CDR3 comprises 14 residues.

The chain uses TRBV5-1 and TRBJ1-5; a possible D gene is TRBD1 (5 bases). Germline CDR1 reads SGHRS; CDR2 reads YFSETQ. The CDR3 has 15 residues. V was pared by 1 base and J by 5 bases, with 13 bases between. DNA of the CDR3: TGCGCCAGCAGCTTGTCGGGGGACTCTTATCAGCCCCAGCATTTT. This translates into CASSLSGDSYQPQHF.

This chain joins TRBV25-1 and TRBJ1-2; D gene ambiguous. V was pared by 5 bases and J by 4 bases, with 8 bases between. CDR3 size: 12 residues. In germline, CDR1 is MGHDK, CDR2 SYGVNS. The CDR3 sequence is CASSSGVYGYTF. DNA for the CDR3: TGTGCCAGCAGTTCCGGGGTCTATGGCTACACCTTC.

V is TRBV6-1 and J is TRBJ2-5, with D hard to call. Between the trimmed V and J ends, which lost 2 bases and 8 bases, there was a span of 6 bases. This CDR3 contains 11 residues. Germline-derived CDR1 and CDR2 are MNHNS and SASEGT. This CDR3 reads CASSELSTQYF. In DNA form, the CDR3 reads TGTGCCAGCAGTGAACTGAGTACCCAGTACTTC.

This clone was counted once. The chain uses TRBV10-3 and TRBJ1-5; D remains unclear. Germline assignment: CDR1 ENHRY and CDR2 SYGVKD. The CDR3 runs to 20 residues. Trimming shortened V by 1 base and J by 0 bases, and 22 bases separated the two germline ends. CDR3 DNA: TGTGCCATCAGTGAGTTTTCACCTCGAGGAGGTTCGATTAGCAATCAGCCCCAGCATTTT. Translating it yields CAISEFSPRGGSISNQPQHF.

The V gene is TRBV4-2, the J gene TRBJ2-7; 11 nucleotides match TRBD2. Germline trimming cut 5 bases from V and 3 bases from J; bases unmatched to any gene: 18. The CDR3 is 19 amino acids. Germline V gives CDR1 LGHNA, CDR2 YNFKEQ. As DNA, the CDR3 is TGTGCCAGCAGCTCGTCGGGGTCTAGCGGGGGGCAGGCGGGCTACGAGCAGTACTTC. Translated, it gives CASSSSGSSGGQAGYEQYF.

This sequence joins TRBV6-5 and TRBJ2-7; 7 positions agree with TRBD2. V lost 2 bases and J lost 5; bases outside the gene matches: 3. CDR1 MNHEY and CDR2 SVGAGI come from the germline V gene. This CDR3 contains 13 residues. This CDR3 reads CASSYVAGDEQYF. DNA of the CDR3: TGTGCCAGCAGTTACGTAGCGGGCGACGAGCAGTACTTC.

J is TRBJ1-1 and V is TRBV6-1; the D gene is possibly TRBD1 (5 bases). The CDR3 has 13 residues. The V and J ends lost 2 bases and 7 bases respectively, with 11 bases between them. Germline CDR1 is MNHNS and CDR2 is SASEGT. The CDR3 sequence is CASSEQGRSEAFF. CDR3 sequence (DNA): TGTGCCAGCAGTGAACAGGGTCGAAGTGAAGCTTTCTTT.

The rearrangement joins TRBV7-9 to TRBJ2-5; 12 bases agree with TRBD2. The CDR3 contains 16 residues. Per the germline V gene, CDR1 is SEHNR and CDR2 is FQNEAQ (reference sequence). V was pared by 5 bases and J by 2 bases, with 6 bases of the junction left unmatched. The CDR3 DNA reads TGTGCCAGCAGCCTCGCCACTAGCGGGGGGCAAGAGACCCAGTACTTC. This gives the protein CASSLATSGGQETQYF. The entire variable domain, with the rest obtained from reference TRBV7-9 and TRBJ2-5, is as follows: DTGVSQNPRHKITKRGQNVTFRCDPISEHNRLYWYRQTLGQGPEFLTYFQNEAQLEKSRLLSDRFSAERPKGSFSTLEIQRTEQGDSAMYLCASSLATSGGQETQYFGPGTRLLVL.

The rearrangement joins TRBV25-1 to TRBJ2-1; 8 bases agree with TRBD1. The length of the CDR3 is 18 residues. V lost 2 bases and J lost 9; bases outside the gene matches: 18. The germline V gene encodes CDR1 MGHDK and CDR2 SYGVNS. For the CDR3, the DNA is TGTGCCAGCAGTGAACAAGGAGCACTGGGACAGGCGAAGGGTGAGCAGTTCTTC. Protein: CASSEQGALGQAKGEQFF.

The chain combines TRBV7-9 with TRBJ1-4; a possible D gene is TRBD1 (6 bases). V was pared by 5 bases and J by 5 bases, with 9 bases between. This CDR3 is 13 amino acids long. Looked up from germline, CDR1 is SEHNR and CDR2 is FQNEAQ (reference sequence). Written as DNA, the CDR3 is TGTGCCAGCAGCCGAGGACAGAATGAAAAACTGTTTTTT. It encodes CASSRGQNEKLFF. The whole variable domain, remainder taken from reference TRBV7-9 and TRBJ1-4, is DTGVSQNPRHKITKRGQNVTFRCDPISEHNRLYWYRQTLGQGPEFLTYFQNEAQLEKSRLLSDRFSAERPKGSFSTLEIQRTEQGDSAMYLCASSRGQNEKLFFGSGTQLSVL.

The chain couples TRBV5-8 to TRBJ2-7, with a tentative D call TRBD2 (5 bases). Germline lookup yields CDR1 SGHTS and CDR2 YDEGEE. CDR3 length: 13 amino acids. Trimming stripped 4 bases from V and 5 bases from J, with 13 bases between. CDR3 residues: CASSPGLGNEQYF. The CDR3 coding sequence is TGTGCCAGCAGCCCGGGTCTCGGGAACGAGCAGTACTTC. The whole variable domain, filled in from reference TRBV5-8 and TRBJ2-7, reads EAGVTQSPTHLIKTRGQQATLRCSPISGHTSVYWYQQALGLGLQFLLWYDEGEERNRGNFPPRFSGRQFPNYSSELNVNALELEDSALYLCASSPGLGNEQYFGPGTRLTVT.

This clone appeared a single time. This chain links TRBV11-2 with TRBJ1-4; D gene unclear. Germline CDR1 is SGHAT and CDR2 is FQNNGV. V lost 1 base, J lost 8 bases, and 14 bases lay in between. This CDR3 is 15 amino acids long. CDR3 DNA: TGTGCCAGCAGCTTAGGTTCGGGGTTAGGGGAAAAACTGTTTTTT. Amino acid sequence: CASSLGSGLGEKLFF.

V gene TRBV5-6 combines with J gene TRBJ2-7, with 7 bases matching TRBD1. Trimming removed 0 bases from V and 6 bases from J; junction bases left unmatched: 3. The germline V gene has CDR1 SGHDT and CDR2 YYEEEE. This CDR3 is built from 13 residues. The CDR3 DNA reads as TGTGCCAGCAGCTTGGTGCAGGGGGTCGAGCAGTACTTC. This codes for CASSLVQGVEQYF.

The chain combines TRBV5-1 with TRBJ2-3, with TRBD2 identical over 14 bases. Germline lookup yields CDR1 SGHRS and CDR2 YFSETQ. V lost 5 bases to trimming and J lost 2 bases; unmatched junction nucleotides: 7. The CDR3 is 17 amino acids. The CDR3 here is CASSMGTSGGLTDTQYF. The CDR3 nucleotides read TGCGCCAGCAGTATGGGGACTAGCGGGGGTCTCACAGATACGCAGTATTTT.

V and J are TRBV27 and TRBJ1-3; tentatively, D is TRBD1 (6 bases). The CDR3 totals 15 residues. Between the trimmed V and J ends, which lost 6 bases and 0 bases, there was a span of 12 bases. Germline values: CDR1 MNHEY, CDR2 SMNVEV (reference sequence). The chain's CDR3 is CASRPDSNSGNTIYF. For the CDR3, the DNA is TGTGCCAGCAGGCCGGACAGTAACTCTGGAAACACCATATATTTT.

V usage is TRBV27 and J usage is TRBJ2-7; 7 bases line up with TRBD1. The CDR3 sequence is 15 residues long. Germline values: CDR1 MNHEY, CDR2 SMNVEV (reference sequence). J was trimmed by 4 bases and V by 2 bases; bases with no gene match: 8. The CDR3 DNA reads TGTGCCAGCAGTTTACGAGGGGGCAACCTTTACGAGCAGTACTTC. It is translated as CASSLRGGNLYEQYF.

The J gene is TRBJ2-1, the V gene TRBV11-3; 9 bases fit TRBD2. The germline V gene encodes CDR1 SGHNT and CDR2 YENEEA. The length of the CDR3 is 16 residues. V shed 1 base and J 8 bases; nucleotides not matched to a gene: 9. CDR3 coding DNA: TGTGCCAGCAGCTTAGGTGGGACTAGCAGGATCGATGAGCAGTTCTTC. Translating it yields CASSLGGTSRIDEQFF.

The chain combines TRBV29-1 with TRBJ1-1; D gene uncertain. The CDR3 extends over 13 amino acids. Trimming removed 4 bases from V and 0 bases from J, with 9 bases in between. The germline gives CDR1 SQVTM, CDR2 ANQGSEA. CDR3 protein: CSVAEIMNTEAFF. DNA for the CDR3: TGCAGCGTTGCGGAGATCATGAACACTGAAGCTTTCTTT.

This clone was counted a single time. The rearrangement uses TRBV4-2 and TRBJ1-1, with D possibly TRBD1 on 6 matching bases. The CDR3 spans 13 residues. Trimming pared 0 bases from V and 8 bases from J, leaving 10 bases between. Germline assignment: CDR1 LGHNA and CDR2 YNFKEQ. CDR3 DNA: TGTGCCAGCAGCCAAGATATCGGGACAGAAGCTTTCTTT. Protein sequence: CASSQDIGTEAFF.